Presented here are 19 T cell receptor beta chains from one specimen sequenced in a study of T cells in Graves' hyperthyroidism and ophthalmopathy. Regions amplified from RNA transcripts were the TCR beta CDR3 regions. The TCR CDR3 first-round RT-PCR relied on the HTBI primer set. TCRdb re-called the multiplex PCR reads through MiXCR, storing one row per CDR3 protein. Of hundreds of thousands of distinct CDR3 sequences in the sample, roughly 15% were seen once. The sequenced sample was blood. The receptors originated from a woman aged 50 to 60 with Graves' ophthalmopathy.

This chain uses TRBV29-1 with TRBJ2-7; 8 bases are a match to TRBD1. The germline CDR1 and CDR2 sequences are SQVTM and ANQGSEA. The trim removed 5 bases at V and 0 bases at J, leaving 3 bases unmatched. The CDR3 spans 13 residues. CDR3 sequence reads: CSVPGGTSYEQYF. The CDR3 nucleotides are TGCAGCGTTCCAGGGGGCACCTCCTACGAGCAGTACTTC.

This clonotype has a count of ten or more. The V call is TRBV2, the J call TRBJ2-7; D perhaps matches TRBD1 (6 bases). CDR1 and CDR2 (germline): SNHLY, FYNNEI. This CDR3 contains 13 residues. V was clipped by 4 bases and J by 2 bases, with 9 bases between them. CDR3 amino acids: CASSGGQPYEQYF. The DNA of the CDR3 is TGTGCCAGCAGTGGAGGACAGCCCTACGAGCAGTACTTC.

This clonotype has a count of ten or more. This chain connects TRBV6-5 to TRBJ2-1; 11 nucleotides match TRBD2. The V gene's germline CDR1 is MNHEY and CDR2 SVGAGI. This CDR3 comprises 16 residues. V dropped 2 bases and J dropped 7; count of bases not matched to a gene: 7. CDR3 coding DNA: TGTGCCAGCAGTTACGCAACTAGCGGGAGTCGTAATGAGCAGTTCTTC. Residues: CASSYATSGSRNEQFF.

This clonotype showed up many times. The V call is TRBV6-5, the J call TRBJ2-7; TRBD2 matches at 8 bases. Germline values: CDR1 MNHEY, CDR2 SVGAGI. The CDR3 is made up of 16 amino acids. The junction had 5 bases not matched to a gene; V was cut back by 1 base and J by 0 bases. The CDR3, as DNA: TGTGCCAGCAGTTACTGGACAGCGGGAGTCTCCTACGAGCAGTACTTC. Its translation is CASSYWTAGVSYEQYF.

This clonotype was seen repeatedly, ten times or more. The CDR3 loop reads CASSRSLSGADTQYF. The CDR3 DNA reads TGTGCCAGCAGCCGGTCTCTGTCCGGTGCAGATACGCAGTATTTT. The chain employs TRBV6-1 and TRBJ2-3; D gene uncertain. Germline CDR1 MNHNS, CDR2 SASEGT. Trimming cost V 6 bases and J 4 bases, with 17 bases left between them. CDR3 size: 15 residues.

CDR3 sequence: CASSILSSGGYNEQFF. CDR3 bases: TGTGCCAGTAGTATTTTGTCTAGCGGGGGTTACAATGAGCAGTTCTTC. This chain uses TRBV19 with TRBJ2-1; 10 nucleotides agree with TRBD2. The V and J ends lost 3 bases and 4 bases, in that order; junction bases with no gene match: 6. CDR1 and CDR2 from the germline V gene are LNHDA and SQIVND (reference sequence). This CDR3 has 16 amino acids.

This clonotype was counted at least ten times. In DNA form, the CDR3 reads TGCAGTGCTATACAGGGGGCAAATGAAGCTTTCTTT. Its protein is CSAIQGANEAFF. V and J are TRBV20-1 and TRBJ1-1, with 9 bases aligning to TRBD1. V was pared by 4 bases and J by 7 bases, with 4 bases of the junction left unmatched. This CDR3 is 12 amino acids long. CDR1 and CDR2 (germline): DFQATT, SNEGSKA (reference sequence).

The chain employs TRBV6-1 and TRBJ2-2; D is undetermined. Between the trimmed V and J ends, which lost 7 bases and 1 base, there was a span of 10 bases. In germline, CDR1 is MNHNS, CDR2 SASEGT. This CDR3 has 14 amino acids. The CDR3 is CASKAARNTGELFF. The CDR3 DNA reads as TGTGCCAGCAAGGCTGCGAGGAACACCGGGGAGCTGTTTTTT.

The chain uses TRBV6-2 or TRBV6-3 and TRBJ2-7; perhaps D is TRBD1 or TRBD2 (5 bases each). CDR1 is MNHEY and CDR2 is SVGEGT in the germline V gene. The CDR3 is made up of 14 amino acids. V was cut by 2 bases and J by 7 bases, with 15 bases left in between. The CDR3 region has the DNA TGTGCCAGCAGTTACACCCCGGGACGGGGAGAGCAGTACTTC. Amino acids: CASSYTPGRGEQYF.

The V call is TRBV28, the J call TRBJ2-1; no clear D gene. The CDR3 is 11 residues long. V dropped 5 bases and J dropped 9 bases, with 8 bases sitting between them. In germline, CDR1 is MDHEN, CDR2 SYDVKM. Here the CDR3 reads CASSPNFEQFF. The CDR3 bases are TGTGCCAGCAGTCCGAACTTTGAGCAGTTCTTC.

This clonotype was observed many times. The V and J genes are TRBV10-3 and TRBJ2-1, with 12 bases identical to TRBD2. Germline V gene data show CDR1 as ENHRY and CDR2 as SYGVKD. The J segment lost 8 bases and the V segment lost 8 bases, leaving 22 bases of the junction unmatched. The CDR3 loop spans 19 amino acids. CDR3 sequence: CAIGGIFASGRGHGDEQFF. In nucleotides, the CDR3 is TGTGCCATCGGGGGGATTTTTGCTAGCGGGAGGGGGCACGGTGATGAGCAGTTCTTC.

This clonotype was seen more than once but under ten times. The chain joins TRBV29-1 to TRBJ1-6, with TRBD1 matching over 9 bases. The germline V gene has CDR1 SQVTM and CDR2 ANQGSEA. The CDR3 is 14 residues long. Trimming took 6 bases from V and 3 from J; bases not matched to a gene: 3. CDR3 DNA: TGCAGCGTCCGGGACAGGGACTATAATTCACCCCTCCACTTT. Protein sequence: CSVRDRDYNSPLHF.

This clonotype was seen repeatedly, ten times or more. The chain couples TRBV6-1 to TRBJ2-5, with TRBD1 identical over 9 bases. The CDR3 spans 15 residues. V lost 6 bases and J lost 3; bases outside the gene matches: 8. Germline V gives CDR1 MNHNS, CDR2 SASEGT. This CDR3 reads CASRASDRGEETQYF. The CDR3 DNA reads TGTGCCAGCAGAGCCTCGGACAGGGGTGAAGAGACCCAGTACTTC.

The gene calls are TRBV4-2 and TRBJ1-5; D gene ambiguous. The germline V gene encodes CDR1 LGHNA and CDR2 YNFKEQ. Trimming pared 0 bases from V and 0 bases from J, leaving 3 bases between. This CDR3 spans 14 amino acids. CDR3 coding DNA: TGTGCCAGCAGCCAAGACTATAGCAATCAGCCCCAGCATTTT. Translating gives CASSQDYSNQPQHF.

This clonotype was found many times. V usage is TRBV7-3 and J usage is TRBJ1-6; D gene uncertain. The CDR3 has 13 residues. Trimming removed 1 base at V and 7 bases at J, with 5 bases between. Per the germline V gene, CDR1 is SGHTA and CDR2 is FQGTGA. CDR3 protein: CASSLNPNSPLHF. In DNA, the CDR3 is TGTGCCAGCAGCTTAAACCCGAATTCACCCCTCCACTTT.

The chain has TRBV5-1 and TRBJ1-6; TRBD1 is a possible D gene (6 bases). The germline gives CDR1 SGHRS, CDR2 YFSETQ. V shed 0 bases and J shed 7 bases, with 14 bases lying between them. The CDR3 covers 16 residues. The CDR3 loop reads CASSLEPGHGNSPLHF. The CDR3 DNA reads as TGCGCCAGCAGCTTGGAACCGGGACACGGAAATTCACCCCTCCACTTT.

This clonotype was counted ten times or more. The genes are TRBV7-2 and TRBJ2-3, with D perhaps TRBD1 or TRBD2 (5 bases each). The CDR3 is made up of 15 amino acids. The germline gives CDR1 SGHTA, CDR2 FQGNSA. Trimming removed 1 base at V and 2 bases at J, with 10 bases between. CDR3 nucleotide sequence: TGTGCCAGCAGCTTAGACGGGACGCTCACAGATACGCAGTATTTT. Translating it yields CASSLDGTLTDTQYF.

This clonotype was seen a handful of times. CDR3 amino acids: CASSLVHDSYNEQFF. The CDR3 nucleotides are TGCGCCAGCAGCCTCGTACACGACTCCTACAATGAGCAGTTCTTC. The V and J genes are TRBV4-1 and TRBJ2-1; D is unresolved. Deletions cut 4 bases from V and 0 bases from J, with 10 bases between. Germline values: CDR1 MGHRA, CDR2 YSYEKL. The CDR3 has 15 residues.

In its sample, this clonotype was seen many times. The chain has TRBV2 and TRBJ1-4; D is ambiguous. Per germline, CDR1 SNHLY and CDR2 FYNNEI. The CDR3 is 13 amino acids. V was shortened by 8 bases and J by 6 bases, with 13 bases between the two germline ends. CDR3 protein: CASRPVRDEKLFF. The CDR3, as DNA: TGTGCCAGCCGGCCAGTAAGGGATGAAAAACTGTTTTTT.